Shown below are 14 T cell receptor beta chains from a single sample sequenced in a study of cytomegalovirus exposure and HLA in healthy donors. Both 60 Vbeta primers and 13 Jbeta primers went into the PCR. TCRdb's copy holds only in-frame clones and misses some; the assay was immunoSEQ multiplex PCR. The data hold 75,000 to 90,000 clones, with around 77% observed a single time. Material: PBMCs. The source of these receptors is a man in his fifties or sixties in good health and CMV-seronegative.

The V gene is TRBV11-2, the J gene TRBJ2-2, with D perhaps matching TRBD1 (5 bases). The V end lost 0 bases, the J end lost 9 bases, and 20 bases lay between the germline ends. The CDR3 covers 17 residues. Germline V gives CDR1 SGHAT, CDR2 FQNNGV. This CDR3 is CASSLDNLGHTARELFF. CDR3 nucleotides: TGTGCCAGCAGCTTAGATAACTTAGGACATACGGCCCGGGAGCTGTTTTTT.

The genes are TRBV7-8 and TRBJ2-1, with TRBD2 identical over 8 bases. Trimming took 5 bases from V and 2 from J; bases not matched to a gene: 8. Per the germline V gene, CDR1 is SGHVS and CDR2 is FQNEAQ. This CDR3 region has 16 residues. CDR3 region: CASSDPGLVAYNEQFF. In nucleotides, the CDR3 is TGTGCCAGCAGCGATCCGGGACTAGTTGCCTACAATGAGCAGTTCTTC.

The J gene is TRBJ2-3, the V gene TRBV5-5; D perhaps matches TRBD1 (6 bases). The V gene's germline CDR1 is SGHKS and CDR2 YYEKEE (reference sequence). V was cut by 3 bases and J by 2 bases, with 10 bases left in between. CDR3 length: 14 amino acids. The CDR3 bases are TGTGCCAGCAGCTCGACAGGTACCACAGATACGCAGTATTTT. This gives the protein CASSSTGTTDTQYF. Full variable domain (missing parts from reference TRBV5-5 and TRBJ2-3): DAGVTQSPTHLIKTRGQQVTLRCSPISGHKSVSWYQQVLGQGPQFIFQYYEKEERGRGNFPDRFSARQFPNYSSELNVNALLLGDSALYLCASSSTGTTDTQYFGPGTRLTVL.

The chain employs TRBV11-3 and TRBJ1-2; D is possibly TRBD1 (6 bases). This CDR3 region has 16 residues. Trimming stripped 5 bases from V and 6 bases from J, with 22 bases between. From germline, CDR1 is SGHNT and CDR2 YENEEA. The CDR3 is CASSRAWTAFYDGYTF. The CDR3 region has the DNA TGTGCCAGCAGCCGAGCCTGGACAGCCTTCTATGATGGCTACACCTTC.

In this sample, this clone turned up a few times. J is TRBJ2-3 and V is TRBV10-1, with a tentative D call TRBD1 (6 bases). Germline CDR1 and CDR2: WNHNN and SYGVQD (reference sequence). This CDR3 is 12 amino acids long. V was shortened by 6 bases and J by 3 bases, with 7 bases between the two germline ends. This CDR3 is CASRQGTDTQYF. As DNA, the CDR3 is TGCGCCAGCAGACAGGGAACAGATACGCAGTATTTT.

As DNA, the CDR3 is TGTGCCTGGAGTTCAGGGGGAAAATACACCATATATTTT. Protein sequence: CAWSSGGKYTIYF. V gene TRBV30 combines with J gene TRBJ1-3, with 7 bases identical to TRBD1. CDR1 and CDR2 from the germline V gene are GTSNPN and SVGIG (reference sequence). The CDR3 runs 13 residues. Trimming took 2 bases from V and 8 from J; bases not matched to a gene: 6.

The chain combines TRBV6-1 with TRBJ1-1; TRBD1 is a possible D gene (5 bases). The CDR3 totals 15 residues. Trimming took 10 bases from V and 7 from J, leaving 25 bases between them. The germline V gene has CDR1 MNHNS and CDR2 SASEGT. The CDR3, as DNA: TGTGCCACAAGTGGGGGGGTAACGGGAACGGGTGAAGCTTTCTTT. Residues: CATSGGVTGTGEAFF.

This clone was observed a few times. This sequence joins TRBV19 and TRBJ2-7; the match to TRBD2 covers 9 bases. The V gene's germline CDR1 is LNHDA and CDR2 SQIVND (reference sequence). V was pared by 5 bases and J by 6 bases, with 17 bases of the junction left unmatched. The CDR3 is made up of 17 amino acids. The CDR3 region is CASSLAAGGRLFAEQYF. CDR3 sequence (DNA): TGTGCCAGTAGTCTCGCGGCGGGGGGGCGCCTCTTCGCCGAGCAGTACTTC. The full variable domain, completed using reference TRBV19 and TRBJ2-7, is DGGITQSPKYLFRKEGQNVTLSCEQNLNHDAMYWYRQDPGQGLRLIYYSQIVNDFQKGDIAEGYSVSREKKESFPLTVTSAQKNPTAFYLCASSLAAGGRLFAEQYFGPGTRLTVT.

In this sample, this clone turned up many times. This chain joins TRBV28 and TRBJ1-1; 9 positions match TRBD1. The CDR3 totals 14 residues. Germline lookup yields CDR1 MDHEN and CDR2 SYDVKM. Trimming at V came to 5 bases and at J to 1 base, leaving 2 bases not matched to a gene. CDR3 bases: TGTGCCAGCAGTACACAGGGGGCGAACACTGAAGCTTTCTTT. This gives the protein CASSTQGANTEAFF.

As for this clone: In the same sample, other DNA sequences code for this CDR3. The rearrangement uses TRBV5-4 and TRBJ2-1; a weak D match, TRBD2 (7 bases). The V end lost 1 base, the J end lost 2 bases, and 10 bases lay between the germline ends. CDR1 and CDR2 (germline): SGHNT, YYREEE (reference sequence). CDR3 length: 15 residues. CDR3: CASSLPGGTYNEQFF. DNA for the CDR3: TGTGCCAGCAGCTTGCCGGGGGGCACCTACAATGAGCAGTTCTTC. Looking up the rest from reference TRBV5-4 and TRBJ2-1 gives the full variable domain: ETGVTQSPTHLIKTRGQQVTLRCSSQSGHNTVSWYQQALGQGPQFIFQYYREEENGRGNFPPRFSGLQFPNYSSELNVNALELDDSALYLCASSLPGGTYNEQFFGPGTRLTVL.

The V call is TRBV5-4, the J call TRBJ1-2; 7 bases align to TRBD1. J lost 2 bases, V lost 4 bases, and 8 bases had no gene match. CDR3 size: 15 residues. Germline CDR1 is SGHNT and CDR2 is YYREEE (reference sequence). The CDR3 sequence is CASSPRTGSNYGYTF. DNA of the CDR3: TGTGCCAGCAGCCCCCGGACAGGTTCCAACTATGGCTACACCTTC.

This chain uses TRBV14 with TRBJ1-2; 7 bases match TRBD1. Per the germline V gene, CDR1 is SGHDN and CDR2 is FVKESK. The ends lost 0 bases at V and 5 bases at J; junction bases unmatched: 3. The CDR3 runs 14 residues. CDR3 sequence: CASSQEQGRYGYTF. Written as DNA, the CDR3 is TGTGCCAGCAGCCAAGAACAGGGGCGGTATGGCTACACCTTC.

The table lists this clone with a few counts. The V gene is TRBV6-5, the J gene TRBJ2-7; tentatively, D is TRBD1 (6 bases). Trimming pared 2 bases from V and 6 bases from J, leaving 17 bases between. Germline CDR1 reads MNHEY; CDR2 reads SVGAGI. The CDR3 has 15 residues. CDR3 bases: TGTGCCAGCAGTTACCGACCCCAAACAGGGCTCGAGCAGTACTTC. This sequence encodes CASSYRPQTGLEQYF.

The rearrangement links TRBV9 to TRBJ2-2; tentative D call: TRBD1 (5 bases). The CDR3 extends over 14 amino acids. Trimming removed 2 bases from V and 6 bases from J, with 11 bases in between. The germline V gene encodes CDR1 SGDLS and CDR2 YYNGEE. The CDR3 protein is CASSVETESGELFF. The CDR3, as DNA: TGTGCCAGCAGCGTCGAGACAGAATCCGGGGAGCTGTTTTTT. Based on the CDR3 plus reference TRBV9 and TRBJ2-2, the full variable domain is DSGVTQTPKHLITATGQRVTLRCSPRSGDLSVYWYQQSLDQGLQFLIQYYNGEERAKGNILERFSAQQFPDLHSELNLSSLELGDSALYFCASSVETESGELFFGEGSRLTVL.